This T cell receptor (beta chain) comes out of a study of blood T cells in healthy people across ages. This clonotype was recorded only once. The antigen is undetermined. For the second PCR, which ran for about 6 to 11 cycles, a sample-barcoded 5' primer and a J-beta primer mix were used. MiXCR, applied by TCRdb to the 5' RACE reads, yields one record per CDR3 protein. Here the sample spans almost 800,000 distinct CDR3 sequences, roughly 64% being singletons. The CDR3 consists of 16 residues. Germline V gene lookup returns CDR1 MNHEY and CDR2 SVGEGT. With 6 bases clipped from V and 3 bases from J, the junction kept 6 bases outside the gene matches. Broader study findings: Age brought a roughly linear fall in TCR beta diversity measured per million T cells. As naive T cell percentage varied, TCR beta diversity correlated strongly with it.

Caucasian individuals from Russia who were healthy and aged about 6 to 95 acted as donors. At least 5 micrograms of total RNA were extracted per sample. Sequencing was performed on blood. The chain has TRBV6-2 or TRBV6-3 and TRBJ2-1, with TRBD2 matching 12 bases. The sequence was collected from a man younger than 40 in good health. This chain's CDR3 is CASRRLAGDVYNEQFF. The CDR3 nucleotides read TGTGCCAGCAGAAGACTAGCGGGAGACGTCTACAATGAGCAGTTCTTC.